Following are 24 T cell receptor beta chains from one sample sequenced in a study of cytomegalovirus exposure and HLA in healthy donors. PCR was performed using 60 Vbeta and 13 Jbeta primers. Libraries were prepared by immunoSEQ multiplex PCR; TCRdb keeps only in-frame clonotypes and omits some of them. Of about 170,000 clones listed, around 80% were seen once; the top ten hold over 3%. Sample: PBMCs. The receptors originated from a woman between 45 and 65 years old in good health and CMV-seropositive.

The J gene is TRBJ2-7, the V gene TRBV4-3; TRBD1 agrees at 8 bases. This CDR3 comprises 15 residues. Germline V gives CDR1 LGHNA, CDR2 YSLEER. The junction had 7 bases not matched to a gene; V was cut back by 1 base and J by 5 bases. This CDR3 reads CASSQGQGAMNEQYF. The CDR3 DNA is TGCGCCAGCAGCCAAGGGCAGGGGGCGATGAACGAGCAGTACTTC.

This chain connects TRBV19 to TRBJ1-6; D remains unclear. Trimming took 4 bases from V and 9 from J, leaving 16 bases between them. CDR3 size: 15 residues. Germline CDR1 and CDR2: LNHDA and SQIVND (reference sequence). CDR3 nucleotides: TGTGCCAGTAGTACCTCAAGTGCGGGAATTTCACCCCTCCACTTT. Protein sequence: CASSTSSAGISPLHF.

CDR3 DNA sequence: TGTGCTAGTGGTTTGGTAAACAGGGGGCAGCAGCCCCAGCATTTT. Amino acids: CASGLVNRGQQPQHF. V is TRBV12-5 and J is TRBJ1-5; 9 nucleotides match TRBD1. The ends lost 0 bases at V and 7 bases at J; junction bases unmatched: 4. The length of the CDR3 is 15 residues. CDR1 is LGHNT, CDR2 FRNRAP, per germline.

Concerning this clone itself: Its ends do not fully match the called genes, so a read error is possible. The CDR3 here is CASRPSVETGELFF. The CDR3 bases are TGTGCTAGCAGACCTAGCGTCGAGACCGGGGAGCTGTTTTTT. The V call is TRBV7-7, the J call TRBJ2-2; possible D gene TRBD2, 6 bases. Per germline, CDR1 SSHAT and CDR2 FNYEAQ (reference sequence). This CDR3 contains 14 residues.

The V call is TRBV6-1, the J call TRBJ1-5; D gene ambiguous. The V end lost 5 bases, the J end lost 5 bases, and 10 bases lay between the germline ends. Germline CDR1 is MNHNS and CDR2 is SASEGT. The CDR3 totals 13 residues. CDR3 in amino acids: CASSPIRDQPQHF. In nucleotides, the CDR3 is TGTGCCAGCAGTCCAATACGGGATCAGCCCCAGCATTTT.

Points on this clone: Germline and junction disagree at one end, which may indicate a read error. The V and J genes are TRBV4-3 and TRBJ1-2, with D perhaps TRBD1 (5 bases). The CDR3 consists of 11 residues. Germline V CDR1 and CDR2: LGHNA, YSLEER. The CDR3 DNA sequence: TGCGCCAGCAGCCAAGGGAGCAGGACAAGCTTC. Translating gives CASSQGSRTSF.

The gene calls are TRBV5-1 and TRBJ2-5; 9 bases align to TRBD2. The CDR3 extends over 14 amino acids. Germline V lookup: CDR1 SGHRS, CDR2 YFSETQ. V shed 7 bases and J 5 bases; nucleotides not matched to a gene: 9. The CDR3 DNA reads TGCGCCAGCGGCCCCCGGACTAGCGAGGAGACCCAGTACTTC. The encoded protein is CASGPRTSEETQYF.

CDR3 DNA: TGCAGCGTTGAAGCGACCCCCGGGACAGGTTCCTACGAGCAGTACTTC. This translates into CSVEATPGTGSYEQYF. This chain connects TRBV29-1 to TRBJ2-7; 8 bases are a match to TRBD1. With V trimmed by 1 base and J by 1 base, 9 bases remained unmatched. The CDR3 has 16 amino acids. Germline V lookup: CDR1 SQVTM, CDR2 ANQGSEA.

CDR3 sequence (DNA): TGTGCCAGCTCACCTTCTACTAGCGGGGGCGACGGGACCCAGTACTTC. Translation gives CASSPSTSGGDGTQYF. This chain links TRBV18 with TRBJ2-5; TRBD2 aligns across 11 bases. This CDR3 contains 16 residues. The germline V gene encodes CDR1 KGHSH and CDR2 LQKENI. The V and J ends lost 3 bases and 7 bases, in that order; junction bases with no gene match: 10.

This sequence joins TRBV28 and TRBJ2-7; D may be TRBD2 (6 bases). CDR1 and CDR2 from the germline V gene are MDHEN and SYDVKM. V dropped 9 bases and J dropped 7 bases, with 22 bases sitting between them. CDR3 length: 14 amino acids. The CDR3 DNA reads TGTGCCAGGAAAGGCGGGGCCGGTGTGGAGGAGCAGTACTTC. It encodes CARKGGAGVEEQYF.

This clone has more than one count but fewer than ten. The chain employs TRBV6-5 and TRBJ1-4; perhaps TRBD1 as D (6 bases). V was shortened by 9 bases and J by 2 bases, with 10 bases between the two germline ends. CDR3 size: 13 residues. Germline V gene data show CDR1 as MNHEY and CDR2 as SVGAGI. The CDR3 DNA reads TGTGCCAGTTCCAGGGGCACTAATGAAAAACTGTTTTTT. As protein: CASSRGTNEKLFF.

V is TRBV7-6 and J is TRBJ1-2, with D tentatively TRBD1 (5 bases). CDR1 is SGHVS and CDR2 is FNYEAQ in the germline V gene. V was shortened by 3 bases and J by 1 base, with 18 bases between the two germline ends. The CDR3 has 17 amino acids. The CDR3 DNA follows: TGTGCCAGCAGCTTGGATGGGGGGACCAGTGGTAACTATGGCTACACCTTC. Translated, it gives CASSLDGGTSGNYGYTF.

A word on this clone: Its ends do not fully match the called genes, so a read error is possible. Other DNA sequences from this sample encode an identical CDR3 as well. The chain couples TRBV5-4 to TRBJ2-3, with 8 bases identical to TRBD1. This CDR3 is 12 amino acids long. Germline assignment: CDR1 SGHNT and CDR2 YYREEE (reference sequence). CDR3 residues: CASSLDGTGHIF. As DNA, the CDR3 is TGTGCCAGCAGCCTGGACGGGACAGGCCATATTTTT. The full variable domain, rest sourced from reference TRBV5-4 and TRBJ2-3, is ETGVTQSPTHLIKTRGQQVTLRCSSQSGHNTVSWYQQALGQGPQFIFQYYREEENGRGNFPPRFSGLQFPNYSSELNVNALELDDSALYLCASSLDGTGHIFGPGTRLTVL.

The chain recombines TRBV4-1 with TRBJ2-7; D is perhaps TRBD1 (5 bases). Germline-derived CDR1 and CDR2 are MGHRA and YSYEKL. The ends were cut back, 4 bases at V and 1 base at J, with 11 bases in the middle. This CDR3 spans 14 amino acids. The CDR3 spells CASSPMGRSYEQYF. The CDR3 region has the DNA TGCGCCAGCAGCCCGATGGGGCGTTCCTACGAGCAGTACTTC.

This rearrangement joins TRBV5-6 to TRBJ2-3; D unresolved. CDR1 is SGHDT and CDR2 is YYEEEE in the germline V gene. The CDR3 extends over 14 amino acids. V lost 0 bases to trimming and J lost 0 bases, with 5 bases between them. In DNA, the CDR3 is TGTGCCAGCAGCTTGGGGCCTAGCACAGATACGCAGTATTTT. Protein: CASSLGPSTDTQYF.

The chain links TRBV7-2 to TRBJ2-1, with TRBD2 matching over 11 bases. In germline, CDR1 is SGHTA, CDR2 FQGNSA. The CDR3 has 16 amino acids. The V gene end was trimmed by 4 bases and the J gene end by 7 bases; junction bases not matched to a gene: 9. The CDR3, as DNA: TGTGCCAGCAGCTCAATAGCGGGGGGGCCGGGGAATGAGCAGTTCTTC. It yields the protein CASSSIAGGPGNEQFF.

The chain recombines TRBV9 with TRBJ2-3; D might be TRBD2 (6 bases). Trimming stripped 3 bases from V and 4 bases from J, with 12 bases between. The CDR3 spans 14 residues. Looked up from germline, CDR1 is SGDLS and CDR2 is YYNGEE. In nucleotides, the CDR3 is TGTGCCAGCAGCGCCAGACGGGAGCCAGATACGCAGTATTTT. Protein sequence: CASSARREPDTQYF.

Only a few counts were recorded for this clone. This chain connects TRBV7-3 to TRBJ1-4; 7 bases fit TRBD1. Germline CDR1 and CDR2: SGHTA and FQGTGA. With V trimmed by 1 base and J by 11 bases, 16 bases remained unmatched. The CDR3 is 17 residues long. The CDR3 sequence: CASSLKGGAGGSWKLFF. The CDR3 bases are TGTGCCAGCAGCTTAAAGGGTGGGGCAGGGGGGTCTTGGAAACTGTTTTTT.

This clone has just a few counts. The chain is built from TRBV7-2 and TRBJ2-3, with 9 bases matching TRBD2. The length of the CDR3 is 16 residues. J lost 0 bases, V lost 5 bases, and 6 bases had no gene match. The germline V gene has CDR1 SGHTA and CDR2 FQGNSA. Here the CDR3 DNA reads TGTGCCAGCAGCATAAGACTAGCGGCGAGCACAGATACGCAGTATTTT. Protein product: CASSIRLAASTDTQYF.

The chain couples TRBV7-9 to TRBJ2-5; D possibly corresponds to TRBD1 (5 bases). Germline V gives CDR1 SEHNR, CDR2 FQNEAQ (reference sequence). V lost 4 bases to trimming and J lost 1 base, with 7 bases between them. CDR3 size: 13 residues. In DNA, the CDR3 is TGTGCCAGCAGCTGGGGCAGCCAAGAGACCCAGTACTTC. Protein sequence: CASSWGSQETQYF.

The chain uses TRBV30 and TRBJ2-1; maybe TRBD1 (5 bases). Trimming cost V 5 bases and J 6 bases, with 8 bases left between them. Looked up from germline, CDR1 is GTSNPN and CDR2 is SVGIG (reference sequence). The CDR3 consists of 11 residues. CDR3: CAWGQGNEQFF. In DNA form, the CDR3 reads TGTGCCTGGGGACAAGGCAATGAGCAGTTCTTC.

The chain links TRBV6-6 to TRBJ2-1; the match to TRBD1 covers 9 bases. V lost 4 bases, J lost 9 bases, and 7 bases stayed unmatched. Germline-derived CDR1 and CDR2 are MNHNY and SVGAGI (reference sequence). This CDR3 comprises 14 residues. The CDR3 nucleotides are TGTGCCAGCAGTTTCGGGACAGGGAGGCCTGAGCAGTTCTTC. It yields the protein CASSFGTGRPEQFF.

J is TRBJ2-3 and V is TRBV4-3; TRBD2 matches at 7 bases. The CDR3 has 14 residues. Germline CDR1 and CDR2: LGHNA and YSLEER. V shed 3 bases and J 3 bases; nucleotides not matched to a gene: 3. CDR3 sequence (DNA): TGCGCCAGCAGCCACCGGGGAGGGACAGATACGCAGTATTTT. Residues: CASSHRGGTDTQYF.

This chain links TRBV5-4 with TRBJ1-3, with D possibly TRBD1 on 5 matching bases. CDR1 and CDR2 from the germline V gene are SGHNT and YYREEE (reference sequence). This CDR3 contains 15 residues. Trimming left V 4 bases short and J 0 bases short, with 11 bases between. CDR3 protein: CASSPGANSGNTIYF. The CDR3 DNA sequence: TGTGCCAGCAGCCCTGGGGCTAACTCTGGAAACACCATATATTTT. Drawing the rest from reference TRBV5-4 and TRBJ1-3, the complete variable domain is ETGVTQSPTHLIKTRGQQVTLRCSSQSGHNTVSWYQQALGQGPQFIFQYYREEENGRGNFPPRFSGLQFPNYSSELNVNALELDDSALYLCASSPGANSGNTIYFGEGSWLTVV.